Listed below are T cell receptor beta chains from one sample, sequenced in a study of cytomegalovirus exposure and HLA in healthy donors. Repertoires were generated with immunoSEQ multiplex PCR, while TCRdb's copy carries only in-frame clones and drops some. The data contain 150,000 to 200,000 clones, roughly 87% of them seen just once; the ten biggest clones take up less than 2%. Sequencing was done on a sample of PBMCs. The receptors derive from a man aged 35-49 years in good health and CMV-seronegative. Both conserved end residues are part of each CDR3. A D gene is named only where the DNA matches it firmly. Clone sizes are given selectively: once, few, many, or a class where the clone is expanded.

v_gene,j_gene,len,abundance,d_gene,CDR3aa,CDR3nt
TRBV7-9,TRBJ1-2,13,.,.,CASSPTSNYGYTF,TGTGCCAGCAGCCCTACGTCTAACTATGGCTACACCTTC
TRBV5-4,TRBJ2-5,14,once,TRBD1,CASSRRQGQETQYF,TGTGCCAGCAGCCGCCGACAGGGACAAGAGACCCAGTACTTC
TRBV19,TRBJ2-3,17,.,TRBD1,CASSQRTGGPVTDTQYF,TGTGCCAGTAGTCAAAGGACAGGAGGCCCGGTCACAGATACGCAGTATTTT
TRBV11-3,TRBJ1-2,13,few,.,CASRAGNNHGYTF,TGTGCCAGCAGGGCAGGGAACAACCATGGCTACACCTTC
TRBV6-1,TRBJ1-1,13,.,.,CASRRGMRTEAFF,TGTGCCAGCAGGCGGGGGATGAGAACTGAAGCTTTCTTT
TRBV6-5,TRBJ2-7,13,.,.,CASSAQQVDEQYF,TGTGCCAGCAGTGCCCAACAGGTCGACGAGCAGTACTTC
TRBV6-1,TRBJ2-1,14,.,TRBD1,CASSTGTGTNEQFF,TGTGCCAGCAGTACCGGGACAGGGACGAATGAGCAGTTCTTC
TRBV28,TRBJ1-2,15,.,.,CASVGYDEANYGYTF,TGTGCCAGTGTCGGGTATGATGAGGCTAACTATGGCTACACCTTC
TRBV11-3,TRBJ2-2,18,few,.,CASSLGGGRDANTGELFF,TGTGCCAGCAGCTTAGGAGGTGGGCGGGACGCGAACACCGGGGAGCTGTTTTTT
TRBV5-1,TRBJ1-5,14,.,.,CASSLGQEDQPQHF,TGCGCCAGCAGCTTGGGACAGGAAGACCAGCCCCAGCATTTT
TRBV5-1,TRBJ2-7,17,few,TRBD2,CASSPGTSGRIAYEQYF,TGCGCCAGCAGCCCCGGGACTAGCGGGAGGATCGCCTACGAGCAGTACTTC
TRBV28,TRBJ2-7,14,.,TRBD2,CASTDTSGKGEQYF,TGTGCCAGCACCGACACTAGCGGGAAGGGTGAGCAGTACTTC
TRBV18,TRBJ2-7,14,.,TRBD1,CASSPGQGAREQYF,TGTGCCAGCTCACCCGGACAGGGGGCGCGGGAGCAGTACTTC
TRBV5-1,TRBJ2-3,14,.,.,CASSRGGGTDTQYF,TGCGCCAGCTCGAGGGGGGGCGGCACAGATACGCAGTATTTT
TRBV9,TRBJ2-4,14,.,TRBD1,CASSVGSPGQFQYF,TGTGCCAGCAGCGTAGGCTCTCCGGGACAGTTCCAGTACTTC
TRBV29-1,TRBJ2-7,13,.,TRBD1,CSVKRDRAAEQYF,TGCAGCGTGAAACGGGACAGGGCGGCCGAGCAGTACTTC
TRBV19,TRBJ1-1,16,.,TRBD1,CASSIPTTGGLAEAFF,TGTGCCAGTAGTATCCCAACGACAGGGGGCTTGGCTGAAGCTTTCTTT
TRBV6-1,TRBJ2-1,14,once,.,CASMRPGAINEQFF,TGTGCCAGCATGAGGCCAGGGGCAATCAATGAGCAGTTCTTC
TRBV29-1,TRBJ2-3,15,.,TRBD2,CSVERTSGGLDTQYF,TGCAGCGTTGAAAGGACTAGCGGGGGGTTGGATACGCAGTATTTT
TRBV4-2,TRBJ2-7,16,.,TRBD1,CASSQDRDRGPHEQYF,TGTGCCAGCAGCCAAGACCGAGACAGGGGTCCTCACGAGCAGTACTTC
TRBV30,TRBJ2-1,14,.,.,CAWRDDSSYNEQFF,TGTGCCTGGAGGGACGACAGTTCCTACAATGAGCAGTTCTTC
TRBV7-8,TRBJ2-7,16,.,TRBD2,CASSPMVGLAGAAQYF,TGTGCCAGCAGCCCCATGGTTGGGCTAGCGGGAGCGGCTCAGTACTTC
TRBV4-2,TRBJ1-5,15,.,TRBD1,CASSQSAGGLQPQHF,TGTGCCAGCAGCCAAAGTGCAGGGGGCCTTCAGCCCCAGCATTTT
TRBV18,TRBJ2-5,13,.,.,CASSPDSRETQYF,TGTGCCAGCTCACCAGACTCGAGAGAGACCCAGTACTTC
TRBV15,TRBJ1-5,18,.,TRBD1,CATSKRGTGDIVSQPQHF,TGTGCCACCAGCAAGAGGGGGACAGGGGACATAGTTAGTCAGCCCCAGCATTTT
TRBV7-9,TRBJ1-6,14,.,.,CASSPGHPNSPLHF,TGTGCCAGCAGTCCGGGACACCCTAATTCACCCCTCCACTTT
TRBV19,TRBJ1-1,16,once,.,CASRPGQSLRLTEAFF,TGTGCCAGTAGACCCGGACAGTCTTTACGACTCACTGAAGCTTTCTTT
TRBV4-2,TRBJ2-7,14,.,TRBD1,CASSQGQGTYEQYF,TGTGCCAGCAGCCAGGGACAGGGAACGTACGAGCAGTACTTC
TRBV9,TRBJ2-3,15,.,TRBD2,CASSVSGGTTDTQYF,TGTGCCAGCAGCGTTAGCGGGGGGACAACAGATACGCAGTATTTT
TRBV4-1,TRBJ1-2,15,.,TRBD1,CASSSWSGTGYGYTF,TGCGCCAGCAGCTCGTGGTCCGGGACAGGCTATGGCTACACCTTC
TRBV25-1,TRBJ1-4,15,.,.,CASSEAAKANEKLFF,TGTGCCAGCAGTGAAGCAGCGAAGGCTAATGAAAAACTGTTTTTT
TRBV10-3,TRBJ2-3,18,.,.,CAISRRQFSTSNTDTQYF,TGTGCCATCAGCCGCCGACAGTTCTCTACCAGCAACACAGATACGCAGTATTTT
TRBV14,TRBJ2-3,15,.,.,CASSHLRVSTDTQYF,TGTGCCAGCAGCCACTTACGGGTATCCACAGATACGCAGTATTTT